These 14 T cell receptor beta chains were all obtained from the same sample, sequenced in a study of beta chain features in type 1 diabetes. TCRB transcripts that were expressed got sequenced, as all of the isolated RNA had been reverse transcribed. Clones were sequenced by immunoSEQ multiplex PCR, and TCRdb holds only the in-frame ones, with some missing. The table shows approximately 150,000 clones, with less than 9.5% occurring only once. Sequenced input: central memory CD4+ T cells from blood. The receptors shown here come from a young woman in good health.

This clone was found a few times. The V and J genes are TRBV5-1 and TRBJ1-1; TRBD1 matches at 10 bases. CDR1 SGHRS and CDR2 YFSETQ come from the germline V gene. The CDR3 contains 14 residues. The ends lost 4 bases at V and 7 bases at J; junction bases unmatched: 7. CDR3 coding DNA: TGCGCCAGCAGCCCGAGGACAGGGGGTAGTGAAGCTTTCTTT. Its translation is CASSPRTGGSEAFF.

The chain is built from TRBV7-2 and TRBJ2-5; 8 bases align to TRBD1. V was pared by 5 bases and J by 5 bases, with 10 bases of the junction left unmatched. This CDR3 comprises 15 residues. Germline assignment: CDR1 SGHTA and CDR2 FQGNSA. The CDR3 is CASSHRTGLGETQYF. In nucleotides, the CDR3 is TGTGCCAGCAGCCACCGGACAGGGTTAGGTGAGACCCAGTACTTC.

This chain links TRBV7-2 with TRBJ1-2; TRBD1 matches 9 bases. The CDR3 has 16 amino acids. Per germline, CDR1 SGHTA and CDR2 FQGNSA. V was pared by 3 bases and J by 3 bases, with 8 bases of the junction left unmatched. CDR3 region: CASSFPWDREDYGYTF. In DNA form, the CDR3 reads TGTGCCAGCAGCTTCCCTTGGGACAGGGAGGACTATGGCTACACCTTC. The full variable domain, with the rest looked up from reference TRBV7-2 and TRBJ1-2, is GAGVSQSPSNKVTEKGKDVELRCDPISGHTALYWYRQSLGQGLEFLIYFQGNSAPDKSGLPSDRFSAERTGGSVSTLTIQRTQQEDSAVYLCASSFPWDREDYGYTFGSGTRLTVV.

The rearrangement joins TRBV7-8 to TRBJ1-2, with 7 bases lining up with TRBD1. Per the germline V gene, CDR1 is SGHVS and CDR2 is FQNEAQ. Unmatched junction bases numbered 5, after V lost 5 bases and J lost 2 bases. This CDR3 is built from 14 residues. CDR3 DNA: TGTGCCAGCAGCCAAGGGGGCCTAAACTATGGCTACACCTTC. Its protein product is CASSQGGLNYGYTF.

This clone was seen only a few times. The V gene is TRBV5-1, the J gene TRBJ1-5, with D possibly being TRBD1 (5 bases). Trimming left V 5 bases short and J 3 bases short, with 12 bases between. Germline CDR1 reads SGHRS; CDR2 reads YFSETQ. The CDR3 totals 14 residues. CDR3 loop: CASSLDSVNQPQHF. CDR3 in DNA: TGCGCCAGCAGTTTAGACAGCGTCAATCAGCCCCAGCATTTT.

The sample holds a few counts of this clone. The J gene is TRBJ2-5, the V gene TRBV5-6; D perhaps matches TRBD1 (6 bases). Germline values: CDR1 SGHDT, CDR2 YYEEEE. The CDR3 contains 14 residues. V lost 4 bases to trimming and J lost 4 bases, with 14 bases between them. This CDR3 reads CASSQRGRGETQYF. CDR3 DNA: TGTGCCAGCAGCCAAAGGGGGAGAGGAGAGACCCAGTACTTC.

The table lists this clone with a few counts. The J gene is TRBJ2-7, the V gene TRBV6-6; the match to TRBD1 covers 7 bases. The J segment lost 0 bases and the V segment lost 6 bases, leaving 5 bases of the junction unmatched. Germline V gene data show CDR1 as MNHNY and CDR2 as SVGAGI (reference sequence). This CDR3 region has 14 residues. The CDR3 region has the DNA TGTGCCAGCAGCCCCCGGGACAGCTCCTACGAGCAGTACTTC. It is translated as CASSPRDSSYEQYF.

This chain links TRBV11-2 with TRBJ2-7, with 9 bases matching TRBD2. Germline CDR1 SGHAT, CDR2 FQNNGV. This CDR3 comprises 16 residues. After removal of 3 bases from V and 0 bases from J, the junction contained 6 bases not matched to a gene. The CDR3 spells CASSFGSGSASYEQYF. The CDR3 region has the DNA TGTGCCAGCAGCTTCGGTAGCGGGAGCGCCTCCTACGAGCAGTACTTC.

This chain uses TRBV7-8 with TRBJ2-3; 9 nucleotides agree with TRBD1. V trimming: 6 bases; J trimming: 2 bases; junction bases outside the gene matches: 6. The CDR3 sequence is 15 residues long. Germline V gene sequence: CDR1 SGHVS, CDR2 FQNEAQ. DNA of the CDR3: TGTGCCAGCAGGCTCGGGACAGGGCTCACAGATACGCAGTATTTT. The encoded protein is CASRLGTGLTDTQYF.

Regarding this clone: Distinct nucleotide sequences in the sample also encode this CDR3. DNA of the CDR3: TGTGCCAGCAGCTCGACAGGGGCAGATACGCAGTATTTT. Protein: CASSSTGADTQYF. The chain employs TRBV7-2 and TRBJ2-3, with 8 nucleotides matching TRBD1. Per the germline V gene, CDR1 is SGHTA and CDR2 is FQGNSA. V was clipped by 4 bases and J by 4 bases; unmatched bases: 1. The CDR3 has 13 amino acids.

This clone has a handful of counts. CDR3 amino acids: CASSYSGQGKGDGYTF. In DNA, the CDR3 is TGTGCCAGCAGTTACTCGGGACAGGGAAAAGGGGATGGCTACACCTTC. The V and J genes are TRBV6-5 and TRBJ1-2; 9 bases are a match to TRBD1. The CDR3 loop spans 16 amino acids. The V gene's germline CDR1 is MNHEY and CDR2 SVGAGI. J lost 6 bases, V lost 0 bases, and 8 bases had no gene match.

The V and J genes are TRBV11-2 and TRBJ1-3; TRBD1 is a possible D gene (6 bases). Germline V gives CDR1 SGHAT, CDR2 FQNNGV. V shed 5 bases and J shed 2 bases, with 13 bases lying between them. The CDR3 runs to 15 residues. This CDR3 is CASSAQGFTGNTIYF. The CDR3 nucleotides read TGTGCCAGCAGCGCCCAGGGGTTCACTGGAAACACCATATATTTT.

In its sample, this clone was seen a few times. The rearrangement links TRBV27 to TRBJ2-1; 8 bases align to TRBD2. With V trimmed by 4 bases and J by 2 bases, 4 bases remained unmatched. The germline gives CDR1 MNHEY, CDR2 SMNVEV (reference sequence). This CDR3 spans 15 amino acids. The CDR3 DNA sequence: TGTGCCAGCAGTTCCTTAGCGGGGCCCTACAATGAGCAGTTCTTC. This gives the protein CASSSLAGPYNEQFF.

The rearrangement links TRBV6-6 to TRBJ1-5; 7 bases line up with TRBD1. This CDR3 has 13 amino acids. After removal of 10 bases from V and 5 bases from J, the junction contained 8 bases not matched to a gene. CDR1 and CDR2 from the germline V gene are MNHNY and SVGAGI (reference sequence). The CDR3 reads CATRGGTYQPQHF. The CDR3 DNA reads as TGTGCCACCAGGGGGGGTACCTATCAGCCCCAGCATTTT.